This T cell receptor beta chain was identified in a study of cytotoxic CD8 clonotypes in ibrutinib-treated CLL. Regarding the study as a whole: Exceeding age-matched healthy donors, baseline clonality also tracked the counts of circulating CD8+ T cells.

The data were produced by immunoSEQ multiplex PCR, yet TCRdb's version contains in-frame clones alone and is incomplete. The data hold 300,000 or so clones, with roughly 67% observed a single time. To note about this clone: Its antigen is undetermined.

Germline V gene lookup returns CDR1 SGHVS and CDR2 FQNEAQ. This CDR3 contains 15 residues. V lost 6 bases, J lost 9 bases, and 16 bases stayed unmatched. This specimen was PBMCs, taken after 36 months of ibrutinib treatment. The V gene is TRBV7-8, the J gene TRBJ2-7, with 8 nucleotides matching TRBD1. The clonotype comes from a human donor with chronic lymphocytic leukemia. CDR3 nucleotides: TGTGCCAGCAGGGACAGGGTTAGGAATGTCCCCGGGCAGTACTTC. Amino acids: CASRDRVRNVPGQYF.